This T cell receptor beta chain is from a study of cytomegalovirus exposure and HLA in healthy donors. This clone was detected only a few times. Using immunoSEQ multiplex PCR, the repertoire was profiled, and TCRdb retains in-frame clones only, with some absent. This sample has about 170,000 clones, with over 85% found just once. Per germline, CDR1 GTSNPN and CDR2 SVGIG (reference sequence). CDR3 size: 14 residues. J lost 5 bases, V lost 4 bases, and 8 bases had no gene match. The material sequenced was PBMCs. The TCR comes from a woman aged 18-35 years in good health and CMV-seropositive. The rearrangement links TRBV30 to TRBJ2-5; TRBD2 aligns across 9 bases. The CDR3 protein is CAWKPAGGWETQYF. The CDR3 DNA sequence: TGTGCCTGGAAACCAGCGGGAGGATGGGAGACCCAGTACTTC.